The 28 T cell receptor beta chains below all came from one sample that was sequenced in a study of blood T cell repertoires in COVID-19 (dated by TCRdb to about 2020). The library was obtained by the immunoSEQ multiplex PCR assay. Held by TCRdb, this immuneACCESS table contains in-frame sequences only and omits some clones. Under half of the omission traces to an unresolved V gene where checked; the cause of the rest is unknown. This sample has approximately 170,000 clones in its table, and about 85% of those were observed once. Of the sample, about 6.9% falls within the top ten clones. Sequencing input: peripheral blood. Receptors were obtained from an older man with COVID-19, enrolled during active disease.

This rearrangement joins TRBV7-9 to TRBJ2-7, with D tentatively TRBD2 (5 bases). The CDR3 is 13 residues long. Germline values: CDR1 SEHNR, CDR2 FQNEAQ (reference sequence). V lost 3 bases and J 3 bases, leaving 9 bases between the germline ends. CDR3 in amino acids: CASSFPSGYEQYF. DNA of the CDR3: TGTGCCAGCAGCTTCCCAAGCGGCTACGAGCAGTACTTC.

The CDR3 reads CASSIGGADTGELFF. CDR3 in DNA: TGTGCCAGTAGTATAGGGGGCGCGGACACCGGGGAGCTGTTTTTT. This chain connects TRBV19 to TRBJ2-2; D is possibly TRBD1 (5 bases). CDR3 length: 15 amino acids. V lost 1 base and J lost 3, with 9 bases in between. CDR1 is LNHDA and CDR2 is SQIVND in the germline V gene (reference sequence).

The chain's CDR3 is CASSELPGQRHEAFF. CDR3 nucleotides: TGTGCCAGCAGTGAACTACCGGGACAGCGCCATGAAGCTTTCTTT. This chain joins TRBV6-4 and TRBJ1-1, with 7 bases identical to TRBD1. Trimming took 3 bases from V and 7 from J; bases not matched to a gene: 11. Germline CDR1 reads MRHNA; CDR2 reads SNTAGT. This CDR3 has 15 residues.

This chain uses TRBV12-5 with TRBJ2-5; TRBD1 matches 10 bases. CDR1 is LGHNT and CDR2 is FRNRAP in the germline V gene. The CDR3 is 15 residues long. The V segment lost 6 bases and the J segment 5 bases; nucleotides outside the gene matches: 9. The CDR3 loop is CASGSPGQGTETQYF. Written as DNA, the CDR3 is TGTGCTAGTGGATCTCCGGGACAGGGGACGGAGACCCAGTACTTC.

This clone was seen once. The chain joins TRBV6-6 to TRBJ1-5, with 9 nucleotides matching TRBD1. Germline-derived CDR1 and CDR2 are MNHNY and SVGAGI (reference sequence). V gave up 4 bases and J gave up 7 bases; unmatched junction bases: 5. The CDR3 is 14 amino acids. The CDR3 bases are TGTGCCAGCAGTTTGACAGGGGGTGGACAGCCCCAGCATTTT. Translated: CASSLTGGGQPQHF.

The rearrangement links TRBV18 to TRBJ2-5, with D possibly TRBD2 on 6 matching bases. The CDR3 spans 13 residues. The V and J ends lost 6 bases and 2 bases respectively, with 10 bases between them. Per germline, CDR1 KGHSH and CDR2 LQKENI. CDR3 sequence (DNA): TGTGCCAGCTCCCCCGGGACTCAAGAGACCCAGTACTTC. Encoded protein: CASSPGTQETQYF.

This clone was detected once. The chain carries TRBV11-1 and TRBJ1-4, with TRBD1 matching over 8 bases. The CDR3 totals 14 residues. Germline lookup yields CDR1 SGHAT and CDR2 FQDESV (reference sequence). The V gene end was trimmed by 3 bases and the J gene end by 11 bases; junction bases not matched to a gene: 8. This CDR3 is CASSFLQGAGKLFF. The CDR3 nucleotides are TGTGCCAGCAGCTTCTTGCAGGGGGCCGGGAAACTGTTTTTT.

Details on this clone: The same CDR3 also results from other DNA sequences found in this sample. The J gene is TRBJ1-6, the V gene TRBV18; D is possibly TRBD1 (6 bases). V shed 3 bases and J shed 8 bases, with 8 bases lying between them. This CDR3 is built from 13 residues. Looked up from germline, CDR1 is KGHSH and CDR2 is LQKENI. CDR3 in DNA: TGTGCCAGCTCACCGGACAGAGATTCACCCCTCCACTTT. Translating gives CASSPDRDSPLHF.

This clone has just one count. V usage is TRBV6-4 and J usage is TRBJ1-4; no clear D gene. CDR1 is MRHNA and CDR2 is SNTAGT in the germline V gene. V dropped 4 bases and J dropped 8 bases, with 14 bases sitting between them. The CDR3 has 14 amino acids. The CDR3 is CASSGRNTREKLFF. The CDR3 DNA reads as TGTGCCAGCAGTGGACGGAACACCAGGGAAAAACTGTTTTTT.

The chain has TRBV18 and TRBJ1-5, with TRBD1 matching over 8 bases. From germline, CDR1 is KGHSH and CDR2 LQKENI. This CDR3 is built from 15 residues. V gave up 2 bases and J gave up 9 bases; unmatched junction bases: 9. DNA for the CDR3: TGTGCCAGCTCACCATTACAGACAGGGGAGCGGCCCCAGCATTTT. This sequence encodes CASSPLQTGERPQHF.

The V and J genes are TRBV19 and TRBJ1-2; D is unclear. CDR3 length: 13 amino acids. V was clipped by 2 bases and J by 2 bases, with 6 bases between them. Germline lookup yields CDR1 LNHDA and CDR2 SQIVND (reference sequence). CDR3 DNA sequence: TGTGCCAGTAGTATAAACACAAACTATGGCTACACCTTC. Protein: CASSINTNYGYTF.

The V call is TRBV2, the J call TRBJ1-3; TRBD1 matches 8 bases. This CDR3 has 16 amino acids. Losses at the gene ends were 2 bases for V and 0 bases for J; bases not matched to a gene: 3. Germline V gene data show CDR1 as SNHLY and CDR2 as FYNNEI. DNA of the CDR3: TGTGCCAGCAGTGAATCAGGGGGCCTCTCTGGAAACACCATATATTTT. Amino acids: CASSESGGLSGNTIYF.

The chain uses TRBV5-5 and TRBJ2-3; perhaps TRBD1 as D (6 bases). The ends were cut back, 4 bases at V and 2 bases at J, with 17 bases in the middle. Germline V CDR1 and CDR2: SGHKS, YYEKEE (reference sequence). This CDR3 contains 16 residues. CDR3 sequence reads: CASSRTGTPATDTQYF. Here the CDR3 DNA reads TGTGCCAGCAGCAGAACAGGGACACCAGCCACAGATACGCAGTATTTT. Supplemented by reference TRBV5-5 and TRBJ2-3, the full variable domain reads DAGVTQSPTHLIKTRGQQVTLRCSPISGHKSVSWYQQVLGQGPQFIFQYYEKEERGRGNFPDRFSARQFPNYSSELNVNALLLGDSALYLCASSRTGTPATDTQYFGPGTRLTVL.

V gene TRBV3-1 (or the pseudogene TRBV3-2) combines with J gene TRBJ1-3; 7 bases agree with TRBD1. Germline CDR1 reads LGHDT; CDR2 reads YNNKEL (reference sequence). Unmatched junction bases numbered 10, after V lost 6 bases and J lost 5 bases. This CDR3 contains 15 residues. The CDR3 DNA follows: TGTGCCAGCAGGCGCACAGGGGCGCAAAGAAACACCATATATTTT. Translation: CASRRTGAQRNTIYF.

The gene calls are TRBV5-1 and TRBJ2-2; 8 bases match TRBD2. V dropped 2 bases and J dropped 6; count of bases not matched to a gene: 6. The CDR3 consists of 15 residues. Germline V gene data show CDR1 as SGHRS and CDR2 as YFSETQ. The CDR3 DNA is TGCGCCAGCAGCTTCCTCGGGGGGGCCCCCGGGGAGCTGTTTTTT. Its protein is CASSFLGGAPGELFF.

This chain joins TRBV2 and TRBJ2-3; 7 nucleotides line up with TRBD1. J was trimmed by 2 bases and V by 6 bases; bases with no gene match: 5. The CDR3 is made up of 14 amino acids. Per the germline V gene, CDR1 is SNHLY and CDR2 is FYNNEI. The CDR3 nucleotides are TGTGCCAGCAGCGTTGGGACAGCCACAGATACGCAGTATTTT. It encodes CASSVGTATDTQYF.

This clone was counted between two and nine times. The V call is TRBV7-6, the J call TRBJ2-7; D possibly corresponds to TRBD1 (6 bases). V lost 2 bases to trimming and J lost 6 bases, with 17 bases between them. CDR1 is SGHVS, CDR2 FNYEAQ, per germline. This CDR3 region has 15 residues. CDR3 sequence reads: CASSLRLAGAGEQYF. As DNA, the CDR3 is TGTGCCAGCAGCTTAAGGTTGGCAGGGGCCGGCGAGCAGTACTTC.

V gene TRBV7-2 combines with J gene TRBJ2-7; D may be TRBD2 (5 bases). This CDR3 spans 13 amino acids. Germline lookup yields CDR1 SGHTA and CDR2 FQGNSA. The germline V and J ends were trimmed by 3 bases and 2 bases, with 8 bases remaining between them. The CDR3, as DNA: TGTGCCAGCAGCTTGAGGGAGACCTACGAGCAGTACTTC. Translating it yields CASSLRETYEQYF.

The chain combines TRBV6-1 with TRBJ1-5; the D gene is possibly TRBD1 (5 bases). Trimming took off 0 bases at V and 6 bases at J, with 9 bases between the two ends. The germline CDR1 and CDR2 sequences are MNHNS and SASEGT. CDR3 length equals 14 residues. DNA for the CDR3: TGTGCCAGCAGTGAAGCCGGGAGGGGTCAGCCCCAGCATTTT. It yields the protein CASSEAGRGQPQHF.

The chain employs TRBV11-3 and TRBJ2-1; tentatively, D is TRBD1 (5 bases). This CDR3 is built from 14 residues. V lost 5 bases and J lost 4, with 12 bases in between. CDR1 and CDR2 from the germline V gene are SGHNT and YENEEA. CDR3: CASSGDSVYNEQFF. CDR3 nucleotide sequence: TGTGCCAGCAGCGGCGACAGCGTGTACAATGAGCAGTTCTTC.

CDR3 sequence (DNA): TGTGCCAGCAGCTTGAGCTCCTACGAGCAGTACTTC. It yields the protein CASSLSSYEQYF. V is TRBV7-9 and J is TRBJ2-7; D gene ambiguous. The CDR3 consists of 12 residues. Germline CDR1 SEHNR, CDR2 FQNEAQ (reference sequence). Trimming removed 3 bases at V and 0 bases at J, with 3 bases between. Full variable domain (outside the CDR3, taken from reference TRBV7-9 and TRBJ2-7): DTGVSQNPRHKITKRGQNVTFRCDPISEHNRLYWYRQTLGQGPEFLTYFQNEAQLEKSRLLSDRFSAERPKGSFSTLEIQRTEQGDSAMYLCASSLSSYEQYFGPGTRLTVT.

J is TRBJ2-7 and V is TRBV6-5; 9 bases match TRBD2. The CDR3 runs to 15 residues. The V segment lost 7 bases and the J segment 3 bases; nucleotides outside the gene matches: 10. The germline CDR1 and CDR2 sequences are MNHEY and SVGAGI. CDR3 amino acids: CASTPFPTSGYEQYF. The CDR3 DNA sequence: TGTGCCAGCACCCCCTTCCCGACTAGCGGCTACGAGCAGTACTTC.

The CDR3 DNA reads as TGTGCCACCAGCAACAAAGATACGCAGTATTTT. This gives the protein CATSNKDTQYF. The chain joins TRBV15 to TRBJ2-3; D is undetermined. Deletions cut 4 bases from V and 5 bases from J, with 4 bases between. The CDR3 consists of 11 residues. The V gene's germline CDR1 is LNHNV and CDR2 YYDKDF (reference sequence).

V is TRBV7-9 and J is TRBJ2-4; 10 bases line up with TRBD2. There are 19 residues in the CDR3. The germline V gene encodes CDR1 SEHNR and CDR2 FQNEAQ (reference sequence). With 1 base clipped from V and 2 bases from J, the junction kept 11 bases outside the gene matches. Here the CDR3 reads CASSLGRASGSRSKNIQYF. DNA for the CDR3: TGTGCCAGCAGCTTAGGACGAGCTAGCGGGAGCCGGTCCAAAAACATTCAGTACTTC.

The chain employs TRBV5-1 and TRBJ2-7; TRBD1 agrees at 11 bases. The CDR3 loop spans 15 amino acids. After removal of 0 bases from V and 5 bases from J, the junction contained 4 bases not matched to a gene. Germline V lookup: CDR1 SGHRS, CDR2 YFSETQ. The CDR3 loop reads CASSLVGDRGDEQYF. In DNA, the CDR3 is TGCGCCAGCAGCTTGGTCGGGGACAGGGGGGACGAGCAGTACTTC.

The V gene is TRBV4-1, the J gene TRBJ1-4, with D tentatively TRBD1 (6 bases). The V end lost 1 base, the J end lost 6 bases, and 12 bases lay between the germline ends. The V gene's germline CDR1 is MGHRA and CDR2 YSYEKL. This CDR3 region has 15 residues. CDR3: CASSQGRYRDEKLFF. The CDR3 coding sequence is TGCGCCAGCAGCCAAGGAAGGTACAGGGATGAAAAACTGTTTTTT.

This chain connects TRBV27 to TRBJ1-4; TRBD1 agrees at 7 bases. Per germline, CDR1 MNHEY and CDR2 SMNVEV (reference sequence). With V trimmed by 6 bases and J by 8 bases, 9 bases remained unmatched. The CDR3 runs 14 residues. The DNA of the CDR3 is TGTGCCAGCAGCCCGACAGGGTCGGGCGAAAAACTGTTTTTT. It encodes CASSPTGSGEKLFF.

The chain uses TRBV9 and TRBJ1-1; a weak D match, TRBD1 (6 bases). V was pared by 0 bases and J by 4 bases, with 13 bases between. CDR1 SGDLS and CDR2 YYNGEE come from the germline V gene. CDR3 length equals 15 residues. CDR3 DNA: TGTGCCAGCAGCGTAGGGAACAGGGATGTCACTGAAGCTTTCTTT. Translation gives CASSVGNRDVTEAFF.